This T cell receptor beta chain was identified in a study of T cells in Graves' hyperthyroidism and ophthalmopathy. Findings and caveats of the study: Classification by a 13 V-J model distinguished ophthalmopathy from stable hyperthyroidism. Most thyroid clonotypes with frequency above 0.001 were detected in blood.

Uncontrolled infections, other autoimmune diseases, pregnancy or lactation led to exclusion of patients. Every diagnosis used clinical symptoms, serum thyroxine and TRAb, thyroid ultrasound and orbital computed tomography. RNA transcripts served as the template for amplifying TCR beta CDR3 regions. Carried out on the TCR CDR3, a first-round RT-PCR used the HTBI primer set. TCRdb analysed the multiplex PCR reads with MiXCR anew, one entry per CDR3 protein. The sample records 650,000 to 800,000 distinct CDR3 sequences, 40% to 55% being singletons. In its sample, this clonotype was seen many times. The antigen is undetermined. In germline, CDR1 is SEHNR, CDR2 FQNEAQ (reference sequence). The CDR3 is 14 amino acids. V trimming: 5 bases; J trimming: 3 bases; junction bases outside the gene matches: 7.

The sequencing input was peripheral blood or thyroid tissue (not recorded which). This TCR came from an adult man with Graves' disease, either hyperthyroidism or ophthalmopathy (not recorded which). V and J are TRBV7-9 and TRBJ2-7, with 7 nucleotides matching TRBD1. The CDR3 sequence: CASSHPGQNYEQYF. In DNA, the CDR3 is TGTGCCAGCAGCCATCCGGGACAGAACTACGAGCAGTACTTC.